This TCR beta chain derives from a study of shared clonotypes between healthy human individuals. Terminally differentiated effector memory CD45RA+ cells were left out of the naive CD8 fraction, which was CD45RO-negative and positively selected for CCR7. Caucasian adults living in Nashville, Tennessee, provided all samples. Roughly 210 ng DNA, tens of thousands of T cell genomes, went into each sorted-subset replicate PCR. Produced via immunoSEQ multiplex PCR; TCRdb's table is partial and in-frame only. The sample carries fewer than 800,000 clones, under 95% recorded once. CDR1 and CDR2 from the germline V gene are WNHNN and SYGVQD (reference sequence). This CDR3 comprises 16 residues. The V end lost 2 bases, the J end lost 5 bases, and 19 bases lay between the germline ends.

The receptor's source is a man younger than 45 in good health. Sequenced input: naive CD8+ T cells sorted from blood. The chain recombines TRBV10-1 with TRBJ2-7, with unresolved D. CDR3: CASSEASGTRVDEQYF. The CDR3 bases are TGCGCCAGCAGTGAGGCCTCTGGTACGCGCGTCGACGAGCAGTACTTC.